One sample yielded the 22 T cell receptor beta chains listed below, sequenced in a study of T cell responses to AZD1222 COVID-19 vaccine. The assay was immunoSEQ multiplex PCR, and TCRdb's table has in-frame clones only and misses some. The repertoire holds about 89,000 clones, with around 84% as singletons. This sample comprised peripheral blood, obtained 28 days after the second AZD1222 dose. The receptor set was obtained from an adult who received the AZD1222 COVID-19 vaccine.

The chain recombines TRBV18 with TRBJ1-2; D is possibly TRBD1 (5 bases). Trimming took 0 bases from V and 5 from J, leaving 13 bases between them. The germline V gene has CDR1 KGHSH and CDR2 LQKENI. This CDR3 comprises 15 residues. The CDR3 here is CASSPPAEGSYGYTF. The CDR3 DNA reads TGTGCCAGCTCACCACCGGCAGAGGGGAGTTATGGCTACACCTTC.

The V and J genes are TRBV29-1 and TRBJ1-2, with D unclear. The CDR3 has 13 residues. CDR1 and CDR2 from the germline V gene are SQVTM and ANQGSEA. V shed 4 bases and J shed 4 bases, with 13 bases lying between them. DNA of the CDR3: TGCAGCGTTGTCGTCCTTTGCGGCTATGGCTACACCTTC. Its translation: CSVVVLCGYGYTF.

The chain uses TRBV7-9 and TRBJ1-4; weak D call: TRBD1 (6 bases). The CDR3 length is 17 residues. V lost 1 base and J lost 5, with 17 bases in between. Germline-derived CDR1 and CDR2 are SEHNR and FQNEAQ (reference sequence). Written as DNA, the CDR3 is TGTGCCAGCAGCTTAGTCGCCGGACAGAGAACGAATGAAAAACTGTTTTTT. This gives the protein CASSLVAGQRTNEKLFF.

The gene calls are TRBV4-1 and TRBJ1-1; TRBD1 might be the D (5 bases). CDR1 and CDR2 from the germline V gene are MGHRA and YSYEKL. CDR3 length equals 14 residues. Trimming stripped 3 bases from V and 7 bases from J, with 15 bases between. CDR3 amino acids: CASSHGGGGNEAFF. The CDR3 region has the DNA TGCGCCAGCAGCCACGGGGGAGGCGGCAATGAAGCTTTCTTT.

The genes are TRBV7-2 and TRBJ2-5; D is undetermined. The CDR3 is made up of 14 amino acids. Germline V gives CDR1 SGHTA, CDR2 FQGNSA. Trimming took 0 bases from V and 5 from J, leaving 10 bases between them. The CDR3 coding sequence is TGTGCCAGCAGCTTAGCGGGTCAGAGGGAGACCCAGTACTTC. Protein sequence: CASSLAGQRETQYF.

The rearrangement links TRBV7-9 to TRBJ2-7, with 7 bases identical to TRBD2. This CDR3 region has 14 residues. Germline-derived CDR1 and CDR2 are SEHNR and FQNEAQ (reference sequence). Trimming took 3 bases from V and 7 from J; bases not matched to a gene: 9. CDR3 region: CASSLPLLASEQYF. CDR3 in DNA: TGTGCCAGCAGCTTGCCGCTACTAGCGAGTGAGCAGTACTTC.

V usage is TRBV14 and J usage is TRBJ2-1; 7 nucleotides line up with TRBD2. V shed 0 bases and J 4 bases; nucleotides not matched to a gene: 6. Germline CDR1 reads SGHDN; CDR2 reads FVKESK. The CDR3 loop spans 16 amino acids. Here the CDR3 reads CASSQEWRGFYNEQFF. CDR3 in DNA: TGTGCCAGCAGCCAAGAGTGGCGGGGGTTTTACAATGAGCAGTTCTTC. Full variable domain (rest looked up from reference TRBV14 and TRBJ2-1): EAGVTQFPSHSVIEKGQTVTLRCDPISGHDNLYWYRRVMGKEIKFLLHFVKESKQDESGMPNNRFLAERTGGTYSTLKVQPAELEDSGVYFCASSQEWRGFYNEQFFGPGTRLTVL.

Concerning this clone itself: The sample carries other DNA sequences with the same CDR3. The CDR3 DNA is TGTGCCAGCAGTCGGGACAGCTCCTACGAGCAGTACTTC. It is translated as CASSRDSSYEQYF. The chain links TRBV12-3 or TRBV12-4 to TRBJ2-7; 7 bases agree with TRBD1. The CDR3 covers 13 residues. V lost 5 bases to trimming and J lost 0 bases; unmatched junction nucleotides: 1.

This chain connects TRBV25-1 to TRBJ2-1, with 7 bases matching TRBD2. Trimming removed 5 bases from V and 6 bases from J; junction bases left unmatched: 13. Per germline, CDR1 MGHDK and CDR2 SYGVNS. There are 16 residues in the CDR3. This CDR3 reads CASSSQRTSRSNEQFF. For the CDR3, the DNA is TGTGCCAGCAGTTCACAACGGACTAGTAGGTCCAATGAGCAGTTCTTC.

V is TRBV9 and J is TRBJ2-5; the D gene could be TRBD1 or TRBD2 (5 bases each). CDR3 length: 13 residues. Germline CDR1 SGDLS, CDR2 YYNGEE. V was shortened by 4 bases and J by 7 bases, with 14 bases between the two germline ends. The CDR3 DNA follows: TGTGCCAGCAGCCTAATGGGGGACGGGACCCAGTACTTC. Protein sequence: CASSLMGDGTQYF.

This chain joins TRBV4-2 and TRBJ2-5, with TRBD2 matching 12 bases. Germline V gene data show CDR1 as LGHNA and CDR2 as YNFKEQ. Trimming removed 2 bases from V and 4 bases from J; junction bases left unmatched: 2. CDR3 length: 15 amino acids. CDR3 amino acids: CASSQLAGGPETQYF. The CDR3 DNA reads as TGTGCCAGCAGCCAACTAGCGGGGGGGCCAGAGACCCAGTACTTC.

V gene TRBV2 combines with J gene TRBJ1-1; D gene unclear. CDR3 length equals 12 residues. CDR1 SNHLY and CDR2 FYNNEI come from the germline V gene. Between the trimmed V and J ends, which lost 11 bases and 6 bases, there was a span of 16 bases. The CDR3 DNA reads as TGTGCCTCCCAAGGGCTCTGGGCTGAAGCTTTCTTT. Translation gives CASQGLWAEAFF. The variable domain in full, completed from reference TRBV2 and TRBJ1-1, reads EPEVTQTPSHQVTQMGQEVILRCVPISNHLYFYWYRQILGQKVEFLVSFYNNEISEKSEIFDDQFSVERPDGSNFTLKIRSTKLEDSAMYFCASQGLWAEAFFGQGTRLTVV.

V is TRBV19 and J is TRBJ2-6; tentatively, D is TRBD2 (7 bases). From germline, CDR1 is LNHDA and CDR2 SQIVND (reference sequence). This CDR3 contains 17 residues. The ends were cut back, 5 bases at V and 0 bases at J, with 14 bases in the middle. The CDR3 DNA follows: TGTGCCAGTAGTCCTCGGGGGGCCAACTCTGGGGCCAACGTCCTGACTTTC. Translation: CASSPRGANSGANVLTF.

The V and J genes are TRBV5-4 and TRBJ1-5; D remains ambiguous. This CDR3 has 13 amino acids. V shed 2 bases and J shed 1 base, with 4 bases lying between them. Germline CDR1 reads SGHNT; CDR2 reads YYREEE (reference sequence). For the CDR3, the DNA is TGTGCCAGCAGCTTAGACAGCAATCAGCCCCAGCATTTT. This translates into CASSLDSNQPQHF. Variable domain in full (rest from reference TRBV5-4 and TRBJ1-5): ETGVTQSPTHLIKTRGQQVTLRCSSQSGHNTVSWYQQALGQGPQFIFQYYREEENGRGNFPPRFSGLQFPNYSSELNVNALELDDSALYLCASSLDSNQPQHFGDGTRLSIL.

In this sample, this clone turned up a few times. The V and J genes are TRBV5-1 and TRBJ1-1; tentative D call: TRBD1 (5 bases). The CDR3 is 13 amino acids. V was trimmed by 4 bases and J by 5 bases, leaving 12 bases between them. Germline lookup yields CDR1 SGHRS and CDR2 YFSETQ. The CDR3 sequence: CASSPREATEAFF. CDR3 DNA: TGCGCCAGCAGCCCCAGGGAGGCGACTGAAGCTTTCTTT.

CDR3 nucleotides: TGTGCCAGCCCGCCCCTAGCGGGAGATCGCGAGCAGTACTTC. Protein sequence: CASPPLAGDREQYF. The chain has TRBV7-8 and TRBJ2-7, with 10 bases fitting TRBD2. Per germline, CDR1 SGHVS and CDR2 FQNEAQ. Unmatched junction bases numbered 10, after V lost 8 bases and J lost 6 bases. The CDR3 sequence is 14 residues long.

The chain links TRBV10-2 to TRBJ1-3; tentative D call: TRBD1 (5 bases). The CDR3 loop spans 13 amino acids. The germline gives CDR1 WSHSY, CDR2 SAAADI. Trimming pared 10 bases from V and 0 bases from J, leaving 10 bases between. Written as DNA, the CDR3 is TGCGCCATTAATGACAGCTCTGGAAACACCATATATTTT. Amino acid sequence: CAINDSSGNTIYF.

This clone was observed a handful of times. This sequence joins TRBV19 and TRBJ2-7; 7 positions match TRBD1. Looked up from germline, CDR1 is LNHDA and CDR2 is SQIVND (reference sequence). The CDR3 length is 14 residues. With 6 bases clipped from V and 1 base from J, the junction kept 6 bases outside the gene matches. The CDR3 spells CASRRDSSSYEQYF. DNA for the CDR3: TGTGCCAGTAGACGGGACAGTTCTTCCTACGAGCAGTACTTC.

This clone was seen more than once but under ten times. The CDR3 DNA sequence: TGTGCCAGTAGTAGAACCTCCGACAGCGGAAACACCATATATTTT. Its translation is CASSRTSDSGNTIYF. V usage is TRBV19 and J usage is TRBJ1-3; tentatively, D is TRBD1 (5 bases). This CDR3 contains 15 residues. Trimming pared 4 bases from V and 4 bases from J, leaving 14 bases between. CDR1 is LNHDA, CDR2 SQIVND, per germline (reference sequence).

The chain has TRBV19 and TRBJ1-5; unclear D gene. The CDR3 loop spans 15 amino acids. The germline V gene encodes CDR1 LNHDA and CDR2 SQIVND (reference sequence). Trimming removed 5 bases from V and 2 bases from J, with 13 bases in between. CDR3 sequence (DNA): TGTGCCAGTAGTTGGGAGCAGGCTGGCAATCAGCCCCAGCATTTT. Residues: CASSWEQAGNQPQHF.

CDR3 bases: TGTGCCAGCAGTGGATCGTTCGCGGGGGGTAAGGAGACCCAGTACTTC. Amino acids: CASSGSFAGGKETQYF. The V and J genes are TRBV6-1 and TRBJ2-5; 8 bases are a match to TRBD2. CDR1 is MNHNS and CDR2 is SASEGT in the germline V gene. V lost 4 bases, J lost 5 bases, and 12 bases stayed unmatched. This CDR3 region has 16 residues.

The chain links TRBV21-1 to TRBJ1-4; the listed D gene, TRBD1, was not tested against the DNA. TRBV21-1 is an annotated pseudogene. The CDR3 is 18 residues long. This CDR3 reads CASSRRRQGSGTGEKLFF. The DNA for the CDR3 is TGTGCCAGCAGCAGGAGGAGACAGGGCTCCGGGACCGGGGAAAAACTGTTTTTT.